These 2 T cell receptor beta chains originate from one sample sequenced in a study of blood T cells in healthy people across ages. It was with a sample-barcoded 5' primer and a J-beta primer mix that a second PCR of roughly 7 to 12 cycles was run. TCRdb analysed the 5' RACE reads with MiXCR anew, one entry per CDR3 protein. The table has about 630,000 distinct CDR3 sequences, roughly 21% seen once; the top ten hold 3% to 4%. The sample was blood. These receptors originate from a man in his 70s in good health.

This clonotype was detected only once. A much more abundant neighbour one base away suggests this may be a read error. The gene calls are TRBV29-1 and TRBJ2-4; unclear D gene. The CDR3 runs 16 residues. Germline lookup yields CDR1 SQVTM and CDR2 ANQGSEA. Trimming removed 7 bases at V and 1 base at J, with 20 bases between. Written as DNA, the CDR3 is TGCAGCGCGTCCCAAGGGTTCAACGGGGCCAAAAACATTCAGTACTTC. It is translated as CSASQGFNGAKNIQYF.

This clonotype was seen only a few times. The gene calls are TRBV24-1 and TRBJ2-4, with a weak D call TRBD1 (6 bases). Per the germline V gene, CDR1 is KGHDR and CDR2 is SFDVKD. The CDR3 has 16 amino acids. The ends were cut back, 3 bases at V and 5 bases at J, with 16 bases in the middle. The CDR3: CATSDGKQGWQNIQYF. CDR3 sequence (DNA): TGTGCCACCAGTGATGGAAAACAGGGATGGCAAAACATTCAGTACTTC.